Each of the 9 T cell receptor beta chains below was sequenced from the same sample in a study of cytomegalovirus exposure and HLA in healthy donors. Clones were read by immunoSEQ multiplex PCR, and TCRdb kept only the in-frame ones, dropping some. The table includes over 150,000 clones, 91% detected once. Sequencing input: PBMCs. All receptors derive from a woman aged 18-29 years in good health and CMV-seropositive.

This sequence joins TRBV30 and TRBJ1-1; D is unclear. V shed 2 bases and J shed 1 base, with 8 bases lying between them. The CDR3 extends over 13 amino acids. Germline V gene sequence: CDR1 GTSNPN, CDR2 SVGIG (reference sequence). For the CDR3, the DNA is TGTGCCTGGAGTCTTACTAGGAACACTGAAGCTTTCTTT. Protein sequence: CAWSLTRNTEAFF.

This sequence joins TRBV29-1 and TRBJ1-1; D gene uncertain. The CDR3 is 11 amino acids. The germline CDR1 and CDR2 sequences are SQVTM and ANQGSEA. V lost 5 bases and J 4 bases, leaving 8 bases between the germline ends. As DNA, the CDR3 is TGCAGCGTTACTCTGTTCACTGAAGCTTTCTTT. The encoded protein is CSVTLFTEAFF. Supplemented by reference TRBV29-1 and TRBJ1-1, the full variable domain reads SAVISQKPSRDICQRGTSLTIQCQVDSQVTMMFWYRQQPGQSLTLIATANQGSEATYESGFVIDKFPISRPNLTFSTLTVSNMSPEDSSIYLCSVTLFTEAFFGQGTRLTVV.

This sequence joins TRBV29-1 and TRBJ2-7; D may be TRBD1 (6 bases). The germline V gene has CDR1 SQVTM and CDR2 ANQGSEA. This CDR3 contains 12 residues. V shed 4 bases and J shed 4 bases, with 11 bases lying between them. The DNA for the CDR3 is TGCAGCGTTGTACAGGGTTCGTACGAGCAGTACTTC. It specifies CSVVQGSYEQYF.

V is TRBV6-5 and J is TRBJ2-1; a possible D gene is TRBD2 (6 bases). The CDR3 contains 15 residues. Germline assignment: CDR1 MNHEY and CDR2 SVGAGI. The ends were cut back, 7 bases at V and 5 bases at J, with 18 bases in the middle. As DNA, the CDR3 is TGTGCCAGCACGGAGACTAGATCTACAAACAATGAGCAGTTCTTC. Translating it yields CASTETRSTNNEQFF.

The chain combines TRBV4-3 with TRBJ1-4; 9 bases map to TRBD1. Germline V lookup: CDR1 LGHNA, CDR2 YSLEER. V lost 2 bases to trimming and J lost 4 bases; unmatched junction nucleotides: 8. The CDR3 is made up of 17 amino acids. CDR3 in DNA: TGCGCCAGCAGCCAACGATCGGGACAGGGCTTTAATGAAAAACTGTTTTTT. The encoded protein is CASSQRSGQGFNEKLFF.

The J gene is TRBJ1-2, the V gene TRBV6-1; 7 nucleotides match TRBD1. Looked up from germline, CDR1 is MNHNS and CDR2 is SASEGT. CDR3 length equals 14 residues. V was pared by 3 bases and J by 8 bases, with 9 bases of the junction left unmatched. CDR3 protein: CASSENRGVGGYTF. The CDR3 DNA follows: TGTGCCAGCAGTGAGAACAGGGGAGTAGGAGGCTACACCTTC.

The chain carries TRBV6-5 and TRBJ1-2; TRBD1 might be the D (6 bases). This CDR3 comprises 15 residues. Germline CDR1 MNHEY, CDR2 SVGAGI. The V gene lost 7 bases and the J gene lost 2 bases, with 17 bases spanning the gap. CDR3 protein: CASTYSGTGNYGYTF. The CDR3 DNA sequence: TGTGCCAGCACCTACTCCGGTACAGGGAACTATGGCTACACCTTC.

The V call is TRBV7-9, the J call TRBJ1-4, with TRBD1 identical over 7 bases. The germline V gene encodes CDR1 SEHNR and CDR2 FQNEAQ (reference sequence). The CDR3 is 15 residues long. Germline trimming cut 1 base from V and 3 bases from J; bases unmatched to any gene: 2. The CDR3 region has the DNA TGTGCCAGCAGCTTAGACAGGGGTTCTAATGAAAAACTGTTTTTT. Translation gives CASSLDRGSNEKLFF. Using reference TRBV7-9 and TRBJ1-4 for the parts outside the CDR3, the full variable domain is DTGVSQNPRHKITKRGQNVTFRCDPISEHNRLYWYRQTLGQGPEFLTYFQNEAQLEKSRLLSDRFSAERPKGSFSTLEIQRTEQGDSAMYLCASSLDRGSNEKLFFGSGTQLSVL.

This clone was found a few times. This chain links TRBV27 with TRBJ2-3; perhaps TRBD1 as D (5 bases). Germline CDR1 reads MNHEY; CDR2 reads SMNVEV (reference sequence). The V end was cut by 7 bases, the J end by 6 bases, with 14 bases between. The CDR3 has 13 residues. The CDR3 DNA reads TGTGCCAGCAAGACAGCACACGGGGATACGCAGTATTTT. It is translated as CASKTAHGDTQYF.